This T cell receptor beta chain was identified in a study of T-cell reconstitution after alpha-beta-depleted transplantation in children. Study-wide points: Day-60 TCRbeta diversity that was high in some patients was derived from surviving recipient T cells and thymic progenitors. Counts and diversity of T cells one year after transplant came mostly from newly produced T cells. Several hundred graft clones that had expanded were reportedly the source of alpha-beta T cells about two months after transplant.

This clonotype was counted ten times or more. The antigen remains unidentified. Germline loops: CDR1 DFQATT, CDR2 SNEGSKA (reference sequence). V was cut by 4 bases and J by 4 bases, with 15 bases left in between. The CDR3 covers 14 residues. Unique molecular identifiers featured in how the TCRbeta library was prepared. TCRdb fed the PCR reads into MiXCR, producing one record per CDR3 protein. This table has around 600,000 distinct CDR3 sequences, around 23% appearing once. The sequence was obtained from a boy less than two years old who had a stem cell transplant for acute myeloid leukemia, so the T cells may come from the graft donor. Sample: PBMCs, mostly from graft donor cells, taken 360 days after TCRalphabeta/CD19-depleted stem cell transplant. The chain recombines TRBV20-1 with TRBJ2-3, with no clear D. The CDR3 DNA sequence: TGCAGTGCTACCGCCCTAGAACCCGCAGATACGCAGTATTTT. Translation: CSATALEPADTQYF.